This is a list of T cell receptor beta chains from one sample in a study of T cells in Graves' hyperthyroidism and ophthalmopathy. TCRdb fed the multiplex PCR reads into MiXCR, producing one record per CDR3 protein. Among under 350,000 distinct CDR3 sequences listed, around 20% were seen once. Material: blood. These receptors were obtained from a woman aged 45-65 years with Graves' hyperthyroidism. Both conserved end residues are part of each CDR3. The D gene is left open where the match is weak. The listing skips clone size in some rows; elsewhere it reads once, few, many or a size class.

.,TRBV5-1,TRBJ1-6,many,CASSGWHENSPLHF,TGCGCCAGCAGCGGGTGGCACGAGAATTCACCCCTCCACTTT
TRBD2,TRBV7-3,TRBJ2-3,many,CASSQGTSGSRDTQYF,TGTGCCAGCAGCCAAGGGACTAGCGGGAGCAGGGATACGCAGTATTTT
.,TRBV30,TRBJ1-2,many,CAWSVLPGRPSDNYGYTF,TGTGCCTGGAGTGTACTCCCGGGACGGCCCTCGGACAACTATGGCTACACCTTC
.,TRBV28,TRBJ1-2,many,CASSFQVEYGYTF,TGTGCCAGCAGTTTTCAAGTAGAGTATGGCTACACCTTC
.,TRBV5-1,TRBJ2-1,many,CASSSIENEQFF,TGCGCCAGCAGCTCCATTGAGAATGAGCAGTTCTTC
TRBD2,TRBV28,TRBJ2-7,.,CASKAGGPGEQYF,TGTGCCAGCAAGGCGGGAGGGCCGGGAGAGCAGTACTTC
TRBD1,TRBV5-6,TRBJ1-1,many,CASSLWGQGGGTEAFF,TGTGCCAGCAGCTTGTGGGGACAGGGGGGAGGCACTGAAGCTTTCTTT
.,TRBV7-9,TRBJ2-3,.,CASSQDEFHRWTRGTDTQYF,TGTGCCAGCAGCCAAGACGAGTTTCATCGCTGGACTAGGGGGACAGATACGCAGTATTTT
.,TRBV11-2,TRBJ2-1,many,CASSLVVSGPYNEQFF,TGTGCCAGCAGCTTAGTAGTTAGCGGTCCGTACAATGAGCAGTTCTTC
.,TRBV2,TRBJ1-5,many,CASRGPGDQPQHF,TGTGCCAGCAGAGGACCGGGGGATCAGCCCCAGCATTTT
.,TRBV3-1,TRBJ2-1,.,CASRRGLSEEQFF,TGTGCCAGCAGACGGGGCCTTTCAGAGGAGCAGTTCTTC
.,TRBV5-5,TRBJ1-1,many,CASTLYLMNTEAFF,TGTGCCAGCACCTTATATTTAATGAACACTGAAGCTTTCTTT
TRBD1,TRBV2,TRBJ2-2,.,CASSRTGTNTGELFF,TGTGCCAGCAGTCGGACAGGAACTAACACCGGGGAGCTGTTTTTT
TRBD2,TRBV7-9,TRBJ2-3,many,CASSLAGQGSDTQYF,TGTGCCAGCAGCCTAGCGGGGCAGGGCTCGGATACGCAGTATTTT
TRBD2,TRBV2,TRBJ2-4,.,CASSLSREDIQYF,TGTGCCAGCAGTCTTTCTCGGGAGGACATTCAGTACTTC
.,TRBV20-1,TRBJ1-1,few,CSATKPGVGTEAFF,TGCAGTGCTACCAAACCAGGGGTAGGCACTGAAGCTTTCTTT